These T cell receptor beta chains were read from a single sample in a study of Graves' ophthalmopathy and Graves' hyperthyroidism. Using its own MiXCR run on the multiplex PCR reads, TCRdb lists one record per CDR3 protein. The sample shows 150,000 to 200,000 distinct CDR3 sequences, around two fifths of them seen only once. The source material was peripheral blood. Receptor source: a man aged 25-40 years with Graves' ophthalmopathy. CDR3s include the opening cysteine and the closing phenylalanine or tryptophan.

>TRBV13|TRBJ2-7
CASSPQGSPYEQYF
>TRBV6-4|TRBJ1-2
CASEGVFGRWENHFYGYTF
>TRBV19|TRBJ1-1
CASSIWGLMNTEAFF
>TRBV30|TRBJ2-7
CAWGKPSGDYEQYF
>TRBV6-1|TRBJ2-7
CASSMGTSGSKVWQYF
>TRBV14|TRBJ1-2
CASSRQYYTF
>TRBV7-8|TRBJ2-5
CASSLGELWETQYF
>TRBV2|TRBJ2-7
CALRDRLYEQYF
>TRBV11-1|TRBJ2-6
CASSVQGGSSGANVLTF
>TRBV20-1|TRBJ2-5
CSSRAGAVETQYF
>TRBV28|TRBJ1-2
CASRPGQGFHGYTF
>TRBV11-3|TRBJ1-6
CTSSPRIGTGLNSPLHF
>TRBV6-2/TRBV6-3|TRBJ1-2
CASSYRGATYGYTF
>TRBV28|TRBJ1-1
CASRKTGRRTEAFF
>TRBV24-1|TRBJ1-2
CATSGSDRGYGYTF
>TRBV7-2|TRBJ2-5
CASSLKRGYQETQYF
>TRBV6-1|TRBJ1-2
CASSGRGYGYTF
>TRBV7-8|TRBJ2-2
CASSQKTLAGGTGELFF
>TRBV27|TRBJ2-5
CARTGEIGGETQYF
>TRBV19|TRBJ1-3
CASSPGFTGNTIYF
>TRBV28|TRBJ1-1
CASVSGFGTEAFF
>TRBV7-8|TRBJ1-2
CASSSLGPKYGYTF
>TRBV27|TRBJ1-1
CASSGDSMNTEAFF
>TRBV12-3/TRBV12-4|TRBJ1-2
CASSGTLIVTF
>TRBV28|TRBJ1-1
CASSLFSNTEAFF
>TRBV5-1|TRBJ2-7
CASSLGGDEQYF
>TRBV6-2/TRBV6-3|TRBJ2-2
CASSYGGRKPGELFF
>TRBV12-3/TRBV12-4|TRBJ1-1
CASSRTDEAFF
>TRBV5-5|TRBJ1-5
CASSFIGDGNQPQHF
>TRBV6-1|TRBJ1-5
CASSSLENQPQHF
>TRBV7-3|TRBJ2-2
CASSFTGTGSGTGELFF
>TRBV19|TRBJ1-5
CASRIEGMRNQPQHF
>TRBV24-1|TRBJ1-5
CATSETGNQPQHF
>TRBV19|TRBJ1-6
CASSSDRGSSPLHF
>TRBV11-2|TRBJ2-2
CASSFSYTGELFF
>TRBV5-5|TRBJ2-2
CASSSQGARGELFF
>TRBV15|TRBJ1-6
CATSRGWPIPGHGKGMGYSPLHF
>TRBV6-4|TRBJ1-2
CASSVASGTDNYGYTF
>TRBV27|TRBJ1-2
CASSSLTDRVVGYTF
>TRBV12-3/TRBV12-4|TRBJ2-7
CASSWGPGQGAREQYF
>TRBV30|TRBJ2-5
CAWGGGRAVWETQYF
>TRBV6-2/TRBV6-3|TRBJ2-2
CASSFGSDTGELFF
>TRBV11-2|TRBJ2-5
CASREAGPLLARAQYF
>TRBV30|TRBJ2-2
CASDREGLAGVDTGELFF
>TRBV28|TRBJ2-5
CASSPFTGKLAVQETQYF
>TRBV9|TRBJ2-5
CASSYTMGPQETQYF
>TRBV13|TRBJ2-4
CASSPPSQDIQYF
>TRBV12-3/TRBV12-4|TRBJ1-5
CASSSIPNQPQHF
>TRBV12-3/TRBV12-4|TRBJ2-2
CASSSGPDTGELFF
>TRBV20-1|TRBJ1-5
CSARDQVDQPQHF
>TRBV11-2|TRBJ2-2
CASSLPGQGRLFF
>TRBV5-4|TRBJ1-3
CASSLWGGAGSGNTIYF
>TRBV5-1|TRBJ2-7
CASSLSGQKSHEQYF
>TRBV24-1|TRBJ2-7
CAERERAYEQYF